The sequence of this TCR beta chain was determined in a study of Ad26.COV2.S vaccination and SARS-CoV-2 variants. At the level of the study: Donor participated within the Ad26.COV2.S arm of the COV1001 trial. Doses of Ad26.COV2.S were injected into muscle once or twice, 56 days apart.

This CDR3 is 17 amino acids long. Unmatched junction bases numbered 5, after V lost 4 bases and J lost 1 base. Looked up from germline, CDR1 is SGHRS and CDR2 is YFSETQ. Study results and caveats: The TCR-based breadth and depth measures might underestimate overall T cell responses. Placebo recipients showed lower spike-specific TCR breadth than vaccinees.

Treatment meaning: roughly 19 received Ad26.COV2.S at low or high dose, single or two shots; 5 received placebo; per-sample allocation not given. Collection of the samples took place on day 63 after the first injection of vaccine or placebo. As for this clone: The antigen is unknown.

Measured with immunoSEQ multiplex PCR; TCRdb has only the in-frame clones, and not every one. The sample consists of a few hundred thousand clones, roughly 87% of them appearing once. The chain employs TRBV5-1 and TRBJ2-1, with 13 nucleotides matching TRBD2. The source of this sequence is a person between 18 and 60 years old who received the Ad26.COV2.S COVID-19 vaccine or a placebo. Sequencing was performed on peripheral blood, taken in a trial of Ad26.COV2.S vaccine versus placebo. The CDR3 sequence is CASSLGTSGVSYNEQFF. The CDR3, as DNA: TGCGCCAGCAGCCTCGGGACTAGCGGGGTTTCCTACAATGAGCAGTTCTTC.